Shown below are 25 T cell receptor beta chains from a single sample sequenced in a study of cytomegalovirus exposure and HLA in healthy donors. The primer mix had 60 Vbeta and 13 Jbeta primers. Generated by immunoSEQ multiplex PCR, the TCRdb table keeps only in-frame clones and is missing some. This sample has about 110,000 clones; about four fifths occur once, and the top ten carry around 2.2%. Sequencing used PBMCs. The source is a woman aged 25 to 39 in good health and CMV-seronegative.

This chain uses TRBV5-1 with TRBJ2-1; 8 bases fit TRBD2. The CDR3 length is 16 residues. Germline V gene data show CDR1 as SGHRS and CDR2 as YFSETQ. J was trimmed by 1 base and V by 4 bases; bases with no gene match: 7. The CDR3 DNA follows: TGCGCCAGCAGCCTTAGCGGGATCTCTTCCTACAATGAGCAGTTCTTC. Translated: CASSLSGISSYNEQFF.

The chain uses TRBV28 and TRBJ1-2; D gene unclear. Looked up from germline, CDR1 is MDHEN and CDR2 is SYDVKM. The CDR3 has 13 amino acids. V shed 8 bases and J shed 3 bases, with 13 bases lying between them. CDR3 sequence (DNA): TGTGCCAGCCGTGAGAATGTGGACTATGGCTACACCTTC. Its protein is CASRENVDYGYTF.

There are a few counts of this clone. The rearrangement uses TRBV6-6 and TRBJ1-1; D gene ambiguous. Germline V gene lookup returns CDR1 MNHNY and CDR2 SVGAGI (reference sequence). The CDR3 has 14 amino acids. V was clipped by 2 bases and J by 4 bases, with 11 bases between them. The CDR3 sequence: CASSYVREGTEAFF. CDR3 bases: TGTGCCAGCAGTTACGTACGGGAGGGCACTGAAGCTTTCTTT.

This rearrangement joins TRBV11-2 to TRBJ2-5, with 8 bases lining up with TRBD1. Matching the DNA end better, TRBJ2-7 makes the J call doubtful. The germline V gene encodes CDR1 SGHAT and CDR2 FQNNGV. This CDR3 is 14 amino acids long. The CDR3: CASSYRTGSYEQYF. The DNA of the CDR3 is TGTGCCAGCAGCTATAGGACAGGGAGCTACGAGCAGTACTTC.

This chain uses TRBV12-1 with TRBJ2-1; the listed D gene, TRBD2, was not tested against the DNA. TRBV12-1 is annotated as a pseudogene. This CDR3 is 14 amino acids long. The chain's CDR3 is CASSFGLVSPEQFF. As DNA, the CDR3 is TGTGCCAGCAGCTTCGGACTAGTATCTCCTGAGCAGTTCTTC.

The chain employs TRBV5-4 and TRBJ2-2; D might be TRBD2 (6 bases). The CDR3 sequence is 15 residues long. CDR1 is SGHNT and CDR2 is YYREEE in the germline V gene (reference sequence). The ends were cut back, 0 bases at V and 3 bases at J, with 9 bases in the middle. As DNA, the CDR3 is TGTGCCAGCAGCTTGGGTGGGACTTACACCGGGGAGCTGTTTTTT. Its translation is CASSLGGTYTGELFF.

The chain joins TRBV7-8 to TRBJ2-7, with D perhaps TRBD2 (6 bases). The CDR3 is 12 residues long. CDR1 is SGHVS and CDR2 is FQNEAQ in the germline V gene. V was trimmed by 4 bases and J by 7 bases, leaving 11 bases between them. In DNA, the CDR3 is TGTGCCAGCAGCTGGGGGGTGGGAGAGCAGTACTTC. Its protein is CASSWGVGEQYF.

This clone has just a few counts. The chain carries TRBV19 and TRBJ1-5; maybe TRBD1 (6 bases). CDR1 and CDR2 from the germline V gene are LNHDA and SQIVND (reference sequence). The V end was cut by 7 bases, the J end by 3 bases, with 16 bases between. This CDR3 is built from 15 residues. CDR3 bases: TGTGCCAGTACCCCAGGGGCAGGGCACAATCAGCCCCAGCATTTT. Its protein is CASTPGAGHNQPQHF.

The chain joins TRBV19 to TRBJ2-7; 7 bases agree with TRBD2. Germline V gene sequence: CDR1 LNHDA, CDR2 SQIVND (reference sequence). There are 13 residues in the CDR3. The ends lost 3 bases at V and 6 bases at J; junction bases unmatched: 5. The CDR3 DNA follows: TGTGCCAGTAGTATGGGGAGGGTTGGCGAGCAGTACTTC. It encodes CASSMGRVGEQYF.

This clone was detected a few times. The gene calls are TRBV21-1 and TRBJ2-7; the table's D call TRBD1 went unverified against the DNA. TRBV21-1 is tagged as a pseudogene. This CDR3 is built from 16 residues. CDR3 loop: CASSKGGPSAYYEQYF. The CDR3 DNA reads as TGTGCCAGCAGCAAAGGGGGGCCAAGCGCTTACTACGAGCAGTACTTC.

The DNA of the CDR3 is TGCAGCGTCCCCGGGGGGAATCAAGAGACCCAGTACTTC. It translates to CSVPGGNQETQYF. The rearrangement links TRBV29-1 to TRBJ2-5; 7 nucleotides agree with TRBD2. This CDR3 has 13 amino acids. J was trimmed by 2 bases and V by 6 bases; bases with no gene match: 6. Looked up from germline, CDR1 is SQVTM and CDR2 is ANQGSEA. The full variable domain, its missing parts supplied by reference TRBV29-1 and TRBJ2-5, is SAVISQKPSRDICQRGTSLTIQCQVDSQVTMMFWYRQQPGQSLTLIATANQGSEATYESGFVIDKFPISRPNLTFSTLTVSNMSPEDSSIYLCSVPGGNQETQYFGPGTRLLVL.

V is TRBV18 and J is TRBJ2-1, with TRBD1 identical over 8 bases. The length of the CDR3 is 18 residues. V was pared by 2 bases and J by 4 bases, with 13 bases of the junction left unmatched. Germline CDR1 is KGHSH and CDR2 is LQKENI. The CDR3: CASSPSNTGGYLYNEQFF. CDR3 coding DNA: TGTGCCAGCTCACCAAGTAATACAGGGGGGTATCTTTACAATGAGCAGTTCTTC.

This sequence joins TRBV6-1 and TRBJ2-2; tentative D call: TRBD2 (5 bases). The V end was cut by 3 bases, the J end by 6 bases, with 17 bases between. The length of the CDR3 is 16 residues. Germline CDR1 is MNHNS and CDR2 is SASEGT. The CDR3 is CASSDAFSSWAGELFF. DNA of the CDR3: TGTGCCAGCAGTGATGCCTTTTCTAGCTGGGCCGGGGAGCTGTTTTTT.

Only a few counts were recorded for this clone. This chain joins TRBV27 and TRBJ2-7; TRBD1 is a possible D gene (7 bases). CDR1 is MNHEY and CDR2 is SMNVEV in the germline V gene (reference sequence). Trimming stripped 3 bases from V and 3 bases from J, with 15 bases between. This CDR3 is built from 15 residues. Here the CDR3 DNA reads TGTGCCAGCAGTTTGGGGCAGGGGGGCAACTACGAGCAGTACTTC. Translated, it gives CASSLGQGGNYEQYF.

The chain employs TRBV19 and TRBJ1-5; D is uncertain. The CDR3 is 15 amino acids. Trimming removed 6 bases from V and 0 bases from J, with 12 bases in between. Germline V gives CDR1 LNHDA, CDR2 SQIVND (reference sequence). CDR3 nucleotide sequence: TGTGCCAGTAGACCCGGGAGCTATAGCAATCAGCCCCAGCATTTT. It is translated as CASRPGSYSNQPQHF.

The chain links TRBV7-9 to TRBJ1-1; TRBD1 agrees at 10 bases. V was pared by 5 bases and J by 7 bases, with 10 bases of the junction left unmatched. This CDR3 spans 15 amino acids. Germline CDR1 reads SEHNR; CDR2 reads FQNEAQ (reference sequence). The DNA for the CDR3 is TGTGCCAGCAGCCAAAGGGACAGGGGTTCCTTTGAAGCTTTCTTT. It is translated as CASSQRDRGSFEAFF.

V and J are TRBV7-9 and TRBJ2-3, with D possibly TRBD1 on 5 matching bases. The CDR3 has 14 residues. V was pared by 0 bases and J by 3 bases, with 7 bases between. Per the germline V gene, CDR1 is SEHNR and CDR2 is FQNEAQ (reference sequence). The CDR3, as DNA: TGTGCCAGCAGCTTAGCAGACAGAACAGATACGCAGTATTTT. Its protein is CASSLADRTDTQYF.

The chain has TRBV7-2 and TRBJ2-3; D is undetermined. Looked up from germline, CDR1 is SGHTA and CDR2 is FQGNSA. The CDR3 loop spans 13 amino acids. Trimming took off 6 bases at V and 6 bases at J, with 13 bases between the two ends. The DNA for the CDR3 is TGTGCCAGCAGGGCCCAACCGGGTGATACGCAGTATTTT. Amino acids: CASRAQPGDTQYF.

Only one count was recorded for this clone. The chain is built from TRBV7-9 and TRBJ2-5, with 9 bases identical to TRBD2. Germline V gene lookup returns CDR1 SEHNR and CDR2 FQNEAQ (reference sequence). Trimming removed 1 base from V and 5 bases from J; junction bases left unmatched: 14. CDR3 length: 18 residues. The CDR3 spells CASSLEVGGGRARETQYF. The DNA of the CDR3 is TGTGCCAGCAGCTTAGAGGTCGGCGGCGGGAGGGCAAGGGAGACCCAGTACTTC.

This chain joins TRBV11-3 and TRBJ2-5; possibly TRBD1 for D (6 bases). CDR3 length: 13 amino acids. CDR1 is SGHNT, CDR2 YENEEA, per germline. V was clipped by 3 bases and J by 2 bases, with 7 bases between them. CDR3 sequence (DNA): TGTGCCAGCAGCTTGCAGGGGCAAGAGACCCAGTACTTC. Residues: CASSLQGQETQYF.

With respect to this clone: At one of its ends the junction is not consistent with the germline gene, which may arise from a read error. This chain joins TRBV5-5 and TRBJ2-5; D is unclear. Germline CDR1 reads SGHKS; CDR2 reads YYEKEE (reference sequence). This CDR3 is built from 13 residues. CDR3 sequence: CASSLGYQETQYF. The CDR3 DNA is TGTGCCAGCAGTTTGGGGTATCAGGAGACCCAGTACTTC.

V gene TRBV5-4 combines with J gene TRBJ2-1; D unresolved. Germline CDR1 reads SGHNT; CDR2 reads YYREEE (reference sequence). Trimming took off 4 bases at V and 9 bases at J, with 20 bases between the two ends. CDR3 length equals 15 residues. Written as DNA, the CDR3 is TGTGCCAGCAGCCCGCCAAATAAAGATCCAGTTGAGCAGTTCTTC. Encoded protein: CASSPPNKDPVEQFF.

V gene TRBV19 combines with J gene TRBJ1-5; 7 positions match TRBD1. Trimming at V came to 5 bases and at J to 6 bases, leaving 16 bases not matched to a gene. The CDR3 has 17 residues. The germline gives CDR1 LNHDA, CDR2 SQIVND (reference sequence). The chain's CDR3 is CASSPARGADVGQPQHF. The CDR3 coding sequence is TGTGCCAGTAGTCCAGCCAGGGGGGCCGACGTGGGTCAGCCCCAGCATTTT. Together with reference TRBV19 and TRBJ1-5, the CDR3 gives the full variable domain: DGGITQSPKYLFRKEGQNVTLSCEQNLNHDAMYWYRQDPGQGLRLIYYSQIVNDFQKGDIAEGYSVSREKKESFPLTVTSAQKNPTAFYLCASSPARGADVGQPQHFGDGTRLSIL.

This clone was observed a few times. The V gene is TRBV2, the J gene TRBJ2-1, with a weak D call TRBD1 (5 bases). The V end was cut by 3 bases, the J end by 6 bases, with 9 bases between. The CDR3 is made up of 13 amino acids. CDR1 and CDR2 from the germline V gene are SNHLY and FYNNEI. The CDR3 here is CASSDRVANEQFF. CDR3 sequence (DNA): TGTGCCAGCAGTGACAGGGTAGCCAATGAGCAGTTCTTC.

CDR3 protein: CASSIGQGFVTDTQYF. The CDR3 DNA is TGTGCCAGTAGTATTGGACAGGGCTTCGTCACAGATACGCAGTATTTT. The chain links TRBV19 to TRBJ2-3; 8 bases are shared with TRBD1. Germline V gives CDR1 LNHDA, CDR2 SQIVND (reference sequence). Losses at the gene ends were 3 bases for V and 2 bases for J; bases not matched to a gene: 7. The CDR3 is 16 residues long.